This TCR beta chain emerged from a study of cytomegalovirus exposure and HLA in healthy donors. At the level of the study: Researchers found that roughly 77% of about 400 genotyped donors fell within the Caucasian-associated ancestry cluster. The study, taken as a whole, reports: For presence/absence analyses, sequencing depth was assumed to be roughly uniform across donors. Among TCR beta chains, those listed as cytomegalovirus-associated numbered approximately 150. Sequences of the TCR beta chain were said to predict the HLA-A and HLA-B alleles of most subjects accurately.

CDR1 and CDR2 (germline): SGHAT, FQNNGV. The CDR3 length is 15 residues. Trimming at V came to 4 bases and at J to 4 bases, leaving 1 base not matched to a gene. Points on this clone: Its antigen is currently unknown.

The PCR employed 60 Vbeta primers together with 13 Jbeta primers. The table came from immunoSEQ multiplex PCR; TCRdb's copy has only in-frame clones and leaves some out. The data contain 150,000 or so clones, 75% to 90% of them singletons. The sample comprised PBMCs. The TCR originated in a young woman in good health and CMV-seronegative. The V and J genes are TRBV11-2 and TRBJ2-1, with 13 nucleotides matching TRBD2. The CDR3 loop is CASSSLAGGYNEQFF. The CDR3 region has the DNA TGTGCCAGCAGCTCACTAGCGGGGGGGTACAATGAGCAGTTCTTC. Full variable domain (remainder filled in from reference TRBV11-2 and TRBJ2-1): EAGVAQSPRYKIIEKRQSVAFWCNPISGHATLYWYQQILGQGPKLLIQFQNNGVVDDSQLPKDRFSAERLKGVDSTLKIQPAKLEDSAVYLCASSSLAGGYNEQFFGPGTRLTVL.